This TCR beta chain comes out of a study of radiotherapy plus CTLA-4 blockade in lung cancer. Produced via immunoSEQ multiplex PCR; TCRdb's table is partial and in-frame only. The sample has tens of thousands of clones; approximately 84% are singletons. With respect to this clone: The antigen remains unidentified.

Study-wide results and caveats: Reportedly, early blood T cell clone dynamics best predicted response, with interferon-beta. Some TCR clones had been derived from tumors. These clones expanded in peripheral blood after radiotherapy plus ipilimumab.

In germline, CDR1 is SGHNT, CDR2 YYREEE (reference sequence). The CDR3 totals 15 residues. V was clipped by 4 bases and J by 0 bases, with 11 bases between them. This chain joins TRBV5-4 and TRBJ2-4, with D maybe TRBD1 (5 bases). Here the sequenced sample was peripheral blood, taken from a patient treated with radiotherapy plus ipilimumab. The receptor was derived from a human donor with non-small cell lung cancer whose response to radiotherapy plus ipilimumab could not be evaluated. The CDR3 spells CASSPDIRAKNIQYF. The CDR3 DNA is TGTGCCAGCAGCCCGGACATTAGAGCCAAAAACATTCAGTACTTC.